These 15 T cell receptor beta chains share one sample of origin, sequenced in a study of technical replicates of blood from a handful of donors. Generated by immunoSEQ multiplex PCR, the TCRdb table keeps only in-frame clones and is missing some. The profile shows 80,000 or so clones, about 98% of them singletons. Material for sequencing was T cells isolated from PBMCs. The receptor set was obtained from a human donor in good health.

This rearrangement joins TRBV6-5 to TRBJ2-7; 8 nucleotides line up with TRBD1. V trimming: 4 bases; J trimming: 5 bases; junction bases outside the gene matches: 4. CDR3 length equals 13 residues. The germline gives CDR1 MNHEY, CDR2 SVGAGI. In nucleotides, the CDR3 is TGTGCCAGCAGTTCTCTGACAGGGGACGAGCAGTACTTC. This encodes CASSSLTGDEQYF.

The chain joins TRBV5-1 to TRBJ2-3; TRBD2 aligns across 11 bases. Trimming cost V 4 bases and J 1 base; bases outside gene matches: 2. This CDR3 comprises 15 residues. Germline loops: CDR1 SGHRS, CDR2 YFSETQ. CDR3 in amino acids: CASSLGLAGTDTQYF. The CDR3, as DNA: TGCGCCAGCAGCCTGGGACTAGCGGGCACAGATACGCAGTATTTT. Variable domain in full (rest from reference TRBV5-1 and TRBJ2-3): KAGVTQTPRYLIKTRGQQVTLSCSPISGHRSVSWYQQTPGQGLQFLFEYFSETQRNKGNFPGRFSGRQFSNSRSEMNVSTLELGDSALYLCASSLGLAGTDTQYFGPGTRLTVL.

The chain is built from TRBV30 and TRBJ1-5; 7 nucleotides match TRBD1. Germline V gives CDR1 GTSNPN, CDR2 SVGIG (reference sequence). With V trimmed by 5 bases and J by 2 bases, 0 bases remained unmatched. The CDR3 contains 12 residues. In DNA, the CDR3 is TGTGCCTGGGACAGGGGCAATCAGCCCCAGCATTTT. Amino acids: CAWDRGNQPQHF.

The chain is built from TRBV5-4 and TRBJ2-3, with 10 bases identical to TRBD2. The V gene's germline CDR1 is SGHNT and CDR2 YYREEE (reference sequence). This CDR3 region has 14 residues. V lost 2 bases, J lost 3 bases, and 0 bases stayed unmatched. The CDR3 DNA sequence: TGTGCCAGCAGCTTACTAGCGGGAACAGATACGCAGTATTTT. Its protein product is CASSLLAGTDTQYF.

The CDR3 reads CASSTTGDNEKLFF. CDR3 nucleotide sequence: TGTGCCAGCAGTACGACAGGTGATAATGAAAAACTGTTTTTT. V and J are TRBV2 and TRBJ1-4, with D perhaps TRBD1 (6 bases). The V end lost 5 bases, the J end lost 4 bases, and 11 bases lay between the germline ends. CDR1 and CDR2 (germline): SNHLY, FYNNEI. The CDR3 covers 14 residues.

This chain uses TRBV5-1 with TRBJ2-1; 11 nucleotides match TRBD2. The CDR3 has 17 residues. Trimming removed 4 bases from V and 8 bases from J; junction bases left unmatched: 14. CDR1 is SGHRS and CDR2 is YFSETQ in the germline V gene. The CDR3 DNA follows: TGCGCCAGCAGCCCACTACTAGCGGGAGAACTAGTCCATGAGCAGTTCTTC. Its protein is CASSPLLAGELVHEQFF. The variable domain in full, with the rest retrieved from reference TRBV5-1 and TRBJ2-1, is KAGVTQTPRYLIKTRGQQVTLSCSPISGHRSVSWYQQTPGQGLQFLFEYFSETQRNKGNFPGRFSGRQFSNSRSEMNVSTLELGDSALYLCASSPLLAGELVHEQFFGPGTRLTVL.

This sequence joins TRBV7-2 and TRBJ2-7; TRBD2 aligns across 7 bases. The CDR3 is 14 residues long. The V segment lost 0 bases and the J segment 4 bases; nucleotides outside the gene matches: 3. Germline V gives CDR1 SGHTA, CDR2 FQGNSA. The CDR3 bases are TGTGCCAGCAGCTTAGCGGGAGGGCCGTACGAGCAGTACTTC. This encodes CASSLAGGPYEQYF.

The chain carries TRBV4-1 and TRBJ2-3; D perhaps matches TRBD1 (6 bases). The germline V and J ends were trimmed by 2 bases and 0 bases, with 21 bases remaining between them. This CDR3 has 19 amino acids. Germline values: CDR1 MGHRA, CDR2 YSYEKL. The CDR3 sequence is CASSQYFTGKAGSTDTQYF. The CDR3 DNA reads as TGCGCCAGCAGCCAATACTTTACAGGGAAAGCTGGGAGCACAGATACGCAGTATTTT.

The chain recombines TRBV5-1 with TRBJ2-1; D is unclear. Germline CDR1 and CDR2: SGHRS and YFSETQ. The V gene lost 2 bases and the J gene lost 1 base, with 7 bases spanning the gap. This CDR3 spans 14 amino acids. The CDR3 nucleotides are TGCGCCAGCAGCTTTCCCACTTCCTACAATGAGCAGTTCTTC. Its protein product is CASSFPTSYNEQFF.

A remark on this clone: At one end, the junction sequence differs from germline, possibly due to a read error. The DNA of the CDR3 is TGTGCCAGCAGCGAAGTTGGACAGGGGGCAGGAGAGACCCAGTACTTC. This codes for CASSEVGQGAGETQYF. The chain joins TRBV6-1 to TRBJ2-5; 11 bases fit TRBD1. This CDR3 comprises 16 residues. Germline-derived CDR1 and CDR2 are MNHNS and SASEGT.

This chain uses TRBV6-5 with TRBJ1-5; 11 bases match TRBD1. Germline lookup yields CDR1 MNHEY and CDR2 SVGAGI. V was clipped by 3 bases and J by 6 bases; unmatched bases: 1. The CDR3 spans 14 residues. The CDR3 loop is CASSYGQGAQPQHF. The CDR3 DNA sequence: TGTGCCAGCAGTTATGGACAGGGGGCTCAGCCCCAGCATTTT.

This clone was detected only once. The rearrangement joins TRBV27 to TRBJ1-2; 8 nucleotides match TRBD1. The CDR3 totals 14 residues. Trimming removed 1 base from V and 6 bases from J; junction bases left unmatched: 4. Germline assignment: CDR1 MNHEY and CDR2 SMNVEV (reference sequence). The CDR3 loop reads CASSLFATGDGYTF. CDR3 in DNA: TGTGCCAGCAGTTTATTTGCGACAGGGGATGGCTACACCTTC.

The chain couples TRBV27 to TRBJ2-3; D unresolved. The CDR3 is 12 amino acids. The V gene's germline CDR1 is MNHEY and CDR2 SMNVEV (reference sequence). Trimming pared 2 bases from V and 5 bases from J, leaving 5 bases between. Here the CDR3 reads CASSLPGDTQYF. CDR3 DNA: TGTGCCAGCAGTTTACCGGGAGATACGCAGTATTTT.

V is TRBV6-6 and J is TRBJ2-1; a possible D gene is TRBD2 (5 bases). Germline V gives CDR1 MNHNY, CDR2 SVGAGI (reference sequence). V gave up 6 bases and J gave up 4 bases, with 16 bases separating them. This CDR3 has 15 amino acids. The CDR3 loop reads CASSPNREPYNEQFF. CDR3 bases: TGTGCCAGCAGCCCCAATAGGGAGCCATACAATGAGCAGTTCTTC.

The CDR3 DNA sequence: TGTGCCAGCAGCGGGACCCAGGGATATGAGCAGTTCTTC. The encoded protein is CASSGTQGYEQFF. The V call is TRBV9, the J call TRBJ2-1, with TRBD1 as a possible D gene (5 bases). Germline V gene lookup returns CDR1 SGDLS and CDR2 YYNGEE. CDR3 length: 13 residues. The germline V and J ends were trimmed by 3 bases and 8 bases, with 12 bases remaining between them.